This T cell receptor beta chain came from a study of T cell responses to AZD1222 COVID-19 vaccine. On this clone itself: As yet, its antigen is unknown.

Study-wide results and caveats: Unmutated variant regions are reportedly targeted by nearly half of spike-specific TCRs.

After removal of 0 bases from V and 6 bases from J, the junction contained 8 bases not matched to a gene. The CDR3 sequence is 16 residues long. Per germline, CDR1 SGHTS and CDR2 YDEGEE. TCRdb's table, derived via immunoSEQ multiplex PCR, lists solely in-frame clones and lacks some. This sample yields fewer than 120,000 clones, of which approximately 90% are seen a single time; about 16% belongs to the top ten. Sequenced material: peripheral blood, taken 28 days after the second AZD1222 dose. This chain links TRBV5-8 with TRBJ2-1; TRBD2 matches 8 bases. The receptor was isolated from an adult who received the AZD1222 COVID-19 vaccine. The DNA for the CDR3 is TGTGCCAGCAGCTTGGGGCTAGCGGGTATCCTCAATGAGCAGTTCTTC. Protein product: CASSLGLAGILNEQFF.